Listed below are T cell receptor beta chains from one sample, sequenced in a study of blood T cell repertoires in COVID-19. Libraries were prepared by immunoSEQ multiplex PCR; TCRdb keeps only in-frame clonotypes and omits some of them. Among about 95,000 clones, under 90% were seen once, and the ten largest hold more than 3%. The material sequenced was peripheral blood. These receptors all come from a woman in her 70s with acute or convalescent COVID-19. The CDR3 runs from the conserved cysteine through the conserved F or W. Fields, in order: V gene, clone size, D gene, J gene, CDR3 protein, CDR3 DNA. A D gene is named only where the DNA matches it firmly. Clone size is not always given. Where it is, it says once, few, many or a class for expanded clones.

V gene: TRBV7-6; clone size: NA; D gene: NA; J gene: TRBJ1-5; CDR3 protein: CASSLVAGAQGNQPQHF; CDR3 DNA: TGTGCCAGCAGCTTAGTTGCGGGGGCCCAGGGGAATCAGCCCCAGCATTTT
V gene: TRBV7-2; clone size: NA; D gene: TRBD1; J gene: TRBJ1-2; CDR3 protein: CASSLGGQGTNYGYTF; CDR3 DNA: TGTGCCAGCAGCTTAGGTGGACAGGGAACTAACTATGGCTACACCTTC
V gene: TRBV25-1; clone size: NA; D gene: TRBD1; J gene: TRBJ2-2; CDR3 protein: CASSRTGLGHTGELFF; CDR3 DNA: TGTGCCAGCAGCCGGACAGGGCTTGGTCATACCGGGGAGCTGTTTTTT
V gene: TRBV6-1; clone size: NA; D gene: TRBD1; J gene: TRBJ2-1; CDR3 protein: CASSERGRPGGNEQFF; CDR3 DNA: TGTGCCAGCAGTGAACGGGGTCGCCCAGGGGGTAATGAGCAGTTCTTC
V gene: TRBV6-2/TRBV6-3; clone size: NA; D gene: NA; J gene: TRBJ1-5; CDR3 protein: CASSQQSGYSNQPQHF; CDR3 DNA: TGTGCCAGCAGTCAGCAATCAGGGTATAGCAATCAGCCCCAGCATTTT
V gene: TRBV28; clone size: NA; D gene: NA; J gene: TRBJ2-1; CDR3 protein: CASSFRQNNEQFF; CDR3 DNA: TGTGCCAGCAGTTTCCGACAGAACAATGAGCAGTTCTTC
V gene: TRBV20-1; clone size: NA; D gene: TRBD1; J gene: TRBJ1-1; CDR3 protein: CSAGGSGTGGRSATEAFF; CDR3 DNA: TGCAGTGCTGGTGGGTCGGGGACAGGGGGCAGATCGGCTACTGAAGCTTTCTTT
V gene: TRBV12-3/TRBV12-4; clone size: NA; D gene: NA; J gene: TRBJ2-3; CDR3 protein: CASRVTTGGTQYF; CDR3 DNA: TGTGCCAGCAGAGTTACTACAGGTGGTACGCAGTATTTT
V gene: TRBV2; clone size: NA; D gene: TRBD1; J gene: TRBJ1-2; CDR3 protein: CASGTKGQVINYGYTF; CDR3 DNA: TGTGCCAGCGGAACCAAAGGACAGGTGATAAACTATGGCTACACCTTC
V gene: TRBV5-1; clone size: NA; D gene: TRBD2; J gene: TRBJ2-2; CDR3 protein: CASSREGAGSNTGELFF; CDR3 DNA: TGCGCCAGCAGCCGGGAGGGAGCAGGCTCGAACACCGGGGAGCTGTTTTTT
V gene: TRBV3-1/TRBV3-2; clone size: NA; D gene: NA; J gene: TRBJ1-5; CDR3 protein: CASSQGAGGQPQHF; CDR3 DNA: TGTGCCAGCAGCCAAGGGGCGGGGGGGCAGCCCCAGCATTTT
V gene: TRBV13; clone size: once; D gene: NA; J gene: TRBJ2-2; CDR3 protein: CASSSSRGANTGELFF; CDR3 DNA: TGTGCCAGCAGCTCCAGCAGGGGGGCGAACACCGGGGAGCTGTTTTTT
V gene: TRBV28; clone size: NA; D gene: NA; J gene: TRBJ1-3; CDR3 protein: CASSQPRLSGNTIYF; CDR3 DNA: TGTGCCAGCAGTCAGCCCCGACTATCGGGAAACACCATATATTTT
V gene: TRBV19; clone size: NA; D gene: NA; J gene: TRBJ2-2; CDR3 protein: CASSRAGAGTGELFF; CDR3 DNA: TGTGCCAGTAGTAGGGCGGGTGCGGGCACCGGGGAGCTGTTTTTT
V gene: TRBV14; clone size: NA; D gene: TRBD2; J gene: TRBJ2-6; CDR3 protein: CASSQFWTSGASISGANVLTF; CDR3 DNA: TGTGCCAGCAGCCAATTTTGGACTAGCGGGGCCTCAATCTCTGGGGCCAACGTCCTGACTTTC
V gene: TRBV6-5; clone size: NA; D gene: NA; J gene: TRBJ2-2; CDR3 protein: CASSRGLSGELFF; CDR3 DNA: TGTGCCAGCAGTAGGGGGTTGTCCGGGGAGCTGTTTTTT
V gene: TRBV6-5; clone size: NA; D gene: NA; J gene: TRBJ2-2; CDR3 protein: CASSYAFLTGELFF; CDR3 DNA: TGTGCCAGCAGTTACGCGTTCCTCACCGGGGAGCTGTTTTTT
V gene: TRBV16; clone size: NA; D gene: NA; J gene: TRBJ1-5; CDR3 protein: CASSPQQGQRNQPQHF; CDR3 DNA: TGTGCCAGCAGCCCACAACAAGGACAGAGAAATCAGCCCCAGCATTTT
V gene: TRBV28; clone size: NA; D gene: NA; J gene: TRBJ1-2; CDR3 protein: CASSTGERISGYTF; CDR3 DNA: TGTGCCAGCAGCACGGGAGAAAGGATAAGTGGCTACACCTTC
V gene: TRBV28; clone size: NA; D gene: NA; J gene: TRBJ1-2; CDR3 protein: CASSRPGKGGYTF; CDR3 DNA: TGTGCCAGCAGCCGACCAGGGAAAGGGGGCTACACCTTC
V gene: TRBV11-2; clone size: NA; D gene: TRBD2; J gene: TRBJ2-3; CDR3 protein: CASSFRLAGGPDTQYF; CDR3 DNA: TGTGCCAGCAGCTTCAGACTAGCGGGAGGGCCAGATACGCAGTATTTT
V gene: TRBV7-8; clone size: once; D gene: NA; J gene: TRBJ1-5; CDR3 protein: CASSLFEGQPQHF; CDR3 DNA: TGTGCCAGCAGCTTATTTGAGGGACAGCCCCAGCATTTT
V gene: TRBV7-2; clone size: NA; D gene: NA; J gene: TRBJ1-5; CDR3 protein: CASSLVASNQPQHF; CDR3 DNA: TGTGCCAGCAGCTTAGTGGCTTCCAATCAGCCCCAGCATTTT
V gene: TRBV12-3/TRBV12-4; clone size: NA; D gene: NA; J gene: TRBJ1-2; CDR3 protein: CASSAGQIYGYTF; CDR3 DNA: TGTGCCAGCAGCGCCGGACAGATCTATGGCTACACCTTC
V gene: TRBV6-5; clone size: NA; D gene: TRBD2; J gene: TRBJ2-2; CDR3 protein: CASSYPGGSSIGELFF; CDR3 DNA: TGTGCCAGCAGTTATCCGGGGGGGAGTTCTATCGGGGAGCTGTTTTTT
V gene: TRBV28; clone size: NA; D gene: NA; J gene: TRBJ2-7; CDR3 protein: CASSSPTTRSRYEQYF; CDR3 DNA: TGTGCCAGCAGCTCGCCTACTACCCGGAGCAGATACGAGCAGTACTTC
V gene: TRBV27; clone size: NA; D gene: TRBD1; J gene: TRBJ1-2; CDR3 protein: CASSSTGGVYGYTF; CDR3 DNA: TGTGCCAGCAGTTCGACAGGGGGAGTCTATGGCTACACCTTC
V gene: TRBV6-6; clone size: once; D gene: NA; J gene: TRBJ1-2; CDR3 protein: CASSRFQGLYGYTF; CDR3 DNA: TGTGCCAGCAGTCGTTTCCAGGGGCTCTATGGCTACACCTTC
V gene: TRBV13; clone size: NA; D gene: TRBD1; J gene: TRBJ1-2; CDR3 protein: CASSPRQGADGYTF; CDR3 DNA: TGTGCCAGCAGCCCCCGACAGGGGGCGGATGGCTACACCTTC
V gene: TRBV19; clone size: NA; D gene: TRBD1; J gene: TRBJ1-1; CDR3 protein: CASSTLLQGAGTEAFF; CDR3 DNA: TGTGCCAGTAGTACCCTTTTACAGGGGGCCGGCACTGAAGCTTTCTTT
V gene: TRBV10-1; clone size: NA; D gene: TRBD1; J gene: TRBJ2-5; CDR3 protein: CASSGGTGDGETQYF; CDR3 DNA: TGCGCCAGCAGTGGGGGGACAGGGGACGGGGAGACCCAGTACTTC
V gene: TRBV10-3; clone size: NA; D gene: TRBD1; J gene: TRBJ1-6; CDR3 protein: CAISGGQVLNSPLHF; CDR3 DNA: TGTGCCATCAGTGGGGGACAGGTGCTAAATTCACCCCTCCACTTT
V gene: TRBV27; clone size: NA; D gene: NA; J gene: TRBJ1-1; CDR3 protein: CASSQIGNTEAFF; CDR3 DNA: TGTGCCAGCAGCCAAATCGGGAACACTGAAGCTTTCTTT
V gene: TRBV19; clone size: once; D gene: NA; J gene: TRBJ2-2; CDR3 protein: CASSVGTGELFF; CDR3 DNA: TGTGCCAGTAGTGTCGGGACCGGGGAGCTGTTTTTT
V gene: TRBV5-1; clone size: NA; D gene: NA; J gene: TRBJ2-7; CDR3 protein: CASSPTTRSYEQYF; CDR3 DNA: TGCGCCAGCAGCCCGACTACCCGCTCCTACGAGCAGTACTTC
V gene: TRBV7-6; clone size: NA; D gene: TRBD2; J gene: TRBJ2-1; CDR3 protein: CASSRRESAYNEQFF; CDR3 DNA: TGTGCCAGCAGCCGGCGGGAGAGCGCCTACAATGAGCAGTTCTTC
V gene: TRBV7-8; clone size: NA; D gene: NA; J gene: TRBJ2-1; CDR3 protein: CASSLVGGGTYNEQFF; CDR3 DNA: TGTGCCAGCAGCTTAGTCGGGGGAGGAACCTACAATGAGCAGTTCTTC
V gene: TRBV5-6; clone size: NA; D gene: NA; J gene: TRBJ2-5; CDR3 protein: CASSLLTSLETQYF; CDR3 DNA: TGTGCCAGCAGCTTGTTAACTAGCTTGGAGACCCAGTACTTC
V gene: TRBV3-1/TRBV3-2; clone size: NA; D gene: NA; J gene: TRBJ2-3; CDR3 protein: CASSQDAIVDTQYF; CDR3 DNA: TGTGCCAGCAGCCAAGACGCAATAGTGGATACGCAGTATTTT
V gene: TRBV4-1; clone size: NA; D gene: TRBD2; J gene: TRBJ2-7; CDR3 protein: CASSHLGKGTSGRDYEQYF; CDR3 DNA: TGCGCCAGCAGCCATCTGGGTAAAGGGACTAGCGGGAGGGACTACGAGCAGTACTTC
V gene: TRBV2; clone size: NA; D gene: TRBD2; J gene: TRBJ2-1; CDR3 protein: CASSERRLAGSYNEQFF; CDR3 DNA: TGTGCCAGCAGTGAAAGACGACTAGCGGGATCCTACAATGAGCAGTTCTTC
V gene: TRBV5-1; clone size: NA; D gene: NA; J gene: TRBJ2-5; CDR3 protein: CASSLDPGVETQYF; CDR3 DNA: TGCGCCAGCAGCTTGGATCCAGGGGTAGAGACCCAGTACTTC
V gene: TRBV6-5; clone size: once; D gene: TRBD1; J gene: TRBJ1-6; CDR3 protein: CASSFGRDRGSPLHF; CDR3 DNA: TGTGCCAGCAGTTTCGGCCGGGACAGGGGCTCACCCCTCCACTTT
V gene: TRBV7-6; clone size: NA; D gene: TRBD2; J gene: TRBJ2-1; CDR3 protein: CASSLVANLADNEQFF; CDR3 DNA: TGTGCCAGCAGCTTAGTGGCAAATCTAGCGGACAATGAGCAGTTCTTC
V gene: TRBV7-2; clone size: few; D gene: NA; J gene: TRBJ1-5; CDR3 protein: CASSFGGLRGLQPQHF; CDR3 DNA: TGTGCCAGCAGCTTTGGAGGTTTACGGGGTTTGCAGCCCCAGCATTTT
V gene: TRBV12-5; clone size: once; D gene: TRBD2; J gene: TRBJ2-5; CDR3 protein: CASGAGTSGWYQETQYF; CDR3 DNA: TGTGCTAGCGGTGCCGGGACTAGCGGGTGGTACCAAGAGACCCAGTACTTC
V gene: TRBV2; clone size: NA; D gene: NA; J gene: TRBJ1-1; CDR3 protein: CASQPRVEAFF; CDR3 DNA: TGTGCCAGCCAACCCCGGGTAGAAGCTTTCTTT
V gene: TRBV27; clone size: NA; D gene: NA; J gene: TRBJ2-3; CDR3 protein: CASKTNTDTQYF; CDR3 DNA: TGTGCCAGCAAGACTAACACAGATACGCAGTATTTT
V gene: TRBV5-1; clone size: NA; D gene: NA; J gene: TRBJ2-2; CDR3 protein: CASSLGQVQTGELFF; CDR3 DNA: TGCGCCAGCAGCTTGGGGCAGGTTCAAACCGGGGAGCTGTTTTTT
V gene: TRBV28; clone size: few; D gene: NA; J gene: TRBJ2-1; CDR3 protein: CASSPEMYNEQFF; CDR3 DNA: TGTGCCAGCAGCCCGGAGATGTACAATGAGCAGTTCTTC
V gene: TRBV2; clone size: NA; D gene: NA; J gene: TRBJ1-5; CDR3 protein: CASNYREYGNQPQHF; CDR3 DNA: TGTGCCAGCAACTACAGGGAATATGGCAATCAGCCCCAGCATTTT
V gene: TRBV7-8; clone size: once; D gene: NA; J gene: TRBJ2-2; CDR3 protein: CASSPPPRGWAGELFF; CDR3 DNA: TGTGCCAGCAGCCCCCCCCCTAGGGGTTGGGCCGGGGAGCTGTTTTTT
V gene: TRBV5-1; clone size: few; D gene: TRBD1; J gene: TRBJ1-2; CDR3 protein: CASSRDRGMVGYTF; CDR3 DNA: TGCGCCAGCAGCAGGGACAGGGGAATGGTTGGCTACACCTTC
V gene: TRBV5-1; clone size: NA; D gene: TRBD1; J gene: TRBJ1-1; CDR3 protein: CASSLGDRVATEAFF; CDR3 DNA: TGCGCCAGCAGCTTGGGTGACAGGGTCGCAACTGAAGCTTTCTTT
V gene: TRBV27; clone size: NA; D gene: TRBD1; J gene: TRBJ2-3; CDR3 protein: CASSSGGRGTQYF; CDR3 DNA: TGTGCCAGCAGTTCAGGGGGCAGAGGTACGCAGTATTTT
V gene: TRBV27; clone size: few; D gene: TRBD2; J gene: TRBJ2-5; CDR3 protein: CASSPRTSEETQYF; CDR3 DNA: TGTGCCAGCAGTCCTAGGACTAGCGAAGAGACCCAGTACTTC
V gene: TRBV5-1; clone size: NA; D gene: TRBD2; J gene: TRBJ2-1; CDR3 protein: CATRNLSGGAVNEQFF; CDR3 DNA: TGCGCCACCCGGAACCTTAGCGGGGGGGCAGTCAATGAGCAGTTCTTC
V gene: TRBV7-8; clone size: NA; D gene: TRBD2; J gene: TRBJ2-3; CDR3 protein: CASSLEVSGGSADTQYF; CDR3 DNA: TGTGCCAGCAGCTTAGAGGTCTCCGGGGGGTCAGCCGATACGCAGTATTTT
V gene: TRBV30; clone size: NA; D gene: NA; J gene: TRBJ1-1; CDR3 protein: CAWSVRQDTEAFF; CDR3 DNA: TGTGCCTGGAGTGTTCGACAGGACACTGAAGCTTTCTTT
V gene: TRBV7-8; clone size: once; D gene: TRBD1; J gene: TRBJ2-7; CDR3 protein: CASSQSRGSSYEQYF; CDR3 DNA: TGTGCCAGCAGCCAATCCAGGGGGAGCTCCTACGAGCAGTACTTC